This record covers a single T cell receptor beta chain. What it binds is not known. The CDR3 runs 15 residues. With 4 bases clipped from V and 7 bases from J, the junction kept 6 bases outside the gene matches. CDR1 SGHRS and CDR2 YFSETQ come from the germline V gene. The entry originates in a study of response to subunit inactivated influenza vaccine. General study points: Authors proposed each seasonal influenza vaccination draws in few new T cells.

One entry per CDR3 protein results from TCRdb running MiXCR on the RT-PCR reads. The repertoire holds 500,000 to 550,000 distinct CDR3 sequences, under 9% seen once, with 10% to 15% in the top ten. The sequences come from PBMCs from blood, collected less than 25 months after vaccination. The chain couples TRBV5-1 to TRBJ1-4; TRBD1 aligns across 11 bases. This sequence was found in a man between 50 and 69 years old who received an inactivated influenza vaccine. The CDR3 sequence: CASSPSGTGGEKLFF. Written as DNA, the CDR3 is TGCGCCAGCAGCCCGTCCGGGACAGGGGGTGAAAAACTGTTTTTT.